This entry is about one T cell receptor beta chain. Its antigen remains unidentified. Documented treatment: roughly nine-day PBMC culture with coronavirus spike peptide pools or control peptides (ViraFEST assay). The source of the sample is a study of vaccination and CD4 T cells after COVID-19. Study information: Samples taken post-COVID came a median roughly 97 days after diagnosis, ranging from 35 to 161.

Germline CDR1 reads DFQATT; CDR2 reads SNEGSKA (reference sequence). The CDR3 is made up of 15 amino acids. V lost 0 bases to trimming and J lost 5 bases; unmatched junction nucleotides: 9. Sequencing of the DNA from cultured CD4+ T cells was carried out with the Oncomine TCR Beta short-read assay. From the PCR reads, TCRdb called clonotypes with MiXCR, one entry per CDR3 protein. The sample lists thousands of distinct CDR3 sequences; about 70% were seen once. This clonotype was sampled from a human donor who had recovered from COVID-19. The chain joins TRBV20-1 to TRBJ2-5, with 7 bases aligning to TRBD1. The sequencing sample was made of CD4+ T cells from blood, cultured in vitro. The CDR3 protein is CSARDLTGVAETQYF. The DNA of the CDR3 is TGCAGTGCTAGAGATCTTACAGGGGTCGCCGAGACCCAGTACTTC.